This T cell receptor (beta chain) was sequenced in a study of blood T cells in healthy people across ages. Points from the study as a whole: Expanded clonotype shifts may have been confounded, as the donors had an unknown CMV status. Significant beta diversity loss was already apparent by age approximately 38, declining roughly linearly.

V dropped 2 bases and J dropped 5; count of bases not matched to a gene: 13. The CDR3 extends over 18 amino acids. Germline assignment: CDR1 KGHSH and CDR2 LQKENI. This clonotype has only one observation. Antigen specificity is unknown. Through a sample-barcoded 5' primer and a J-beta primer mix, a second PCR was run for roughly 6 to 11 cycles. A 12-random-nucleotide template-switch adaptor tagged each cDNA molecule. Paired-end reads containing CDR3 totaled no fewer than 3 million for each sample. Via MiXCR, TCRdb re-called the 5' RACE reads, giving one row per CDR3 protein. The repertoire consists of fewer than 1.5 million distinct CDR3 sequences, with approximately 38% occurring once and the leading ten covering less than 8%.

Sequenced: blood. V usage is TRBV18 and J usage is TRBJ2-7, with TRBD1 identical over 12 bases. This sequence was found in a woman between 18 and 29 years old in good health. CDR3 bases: TGTGCCAGCTCACCAGTGTTCGAATCGGGACAGGGGGCCGACGAGCAGTACTTC. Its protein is CASSPVFESGQGADEQYF.